This T cell receptor (beta chain) emerged from a study of graft-versus-host responses after intestinal transplantation. At the level of the study: Recipients had multivisceral, liver-intestinal, or isolated intestinal transplants. Recipients uniformly received anti-thymocyte globulin induction, followed by tacrolimus and steroids for around 3 years. Notes on the study in general: Early post-transplant HvG declines were associated with peak circulating GvH clone levels. The presence of high graft-versus-host to host-versus-graft clonal ratios in allografts characterized patients with graft-donor T cell macrochimerism.

This clone showed up just a few times. Antigen specificity is unknown. Sequencing used immunoSEQ multiplex PCR; TCRdb keeps in-frame clones, though not all of them. Among about 90,000 clones listed, approximately 94% were seen once. V lost 5 bases to trimming and J lost 4 bases; unmatched junction nucleotides: 8. The CDR3 is made up of 14 amino acids. Looked up from germline, CDR1 is SQVTM and CDR2 is ANQGSEA. This TCR was sampled from a human donor who was the organ donor for an intestinal transplant. Sequenced material: unstimulated CD4+ T cells sorted from spleen or lymph node cells, taken before transplant. The chain links TRBV29-1 to TRBJ1-2; 9 bases are shared with TRBD1. CDR3 sequence: CSVRTGAGLYGYTF. The DNA for the CDR3 is TGCAGCGTTCGGACAGGGGCGGGTCTCTATGGCTACACCTTC.